What follows is one T cell receptor beta chain and its context. Its specificity is not known. This record belongs to a study of shared clonotypes between healthy human individuals. Naive CD8 cells lacked CD45RO, underwent positive selection for CCR7 and left out terminally differentiated effector memory CD45RA+ cells. As processed by the authors: Filtering differed because ImmunoSEQ produced junction-only sequences that carried no quality scores. Here immunoSEQ multiplex PCR was the method, and the copy in TCRdb shows in-frame clones only, minus some. Clone size and the V and J calls come from that table; the DNA yielded D and trimming. The table records around 1,900,000 clones, 90% to 95% of them present only once. Regarding the study as a whole: In contrast to clonotypes shared by all four donors, non-shared clonotypes had lower generation probabilities. Among a few donors, approximately 5% of naive CD4 clonotypes were found in common. The researchers took only blood, and tissue repertoires probably look different.

The sequence was obtained from a man between 18 and 35 years old in good health. Some clones in this sample may be carry-over from other donors' samples. Sample: naive CD8+ T cells from PBMCs.

CDR3 in DNA: TGTGCCAGCAGCCAAGATACCCCGACAGGGAATGAAGGGGAGCTGTTTTTT. Its translation: CASSQDTPTGNEGELFF. The chain links TRBV14 to TRBJ2-2; TRBD1 matches at 7 bases. CDR3 length equals 17 residues. From germline, CDR1 is SGHDN and CDR2 FVKESK. V was clipped by 0 bases and J by 8 bases; unmatched bases: 12.